What follows describes a single TCR beta chain. Its antigen is undetermined. This sample is drawn from a study of cytomegalovirus exposure and HLA in healthy donors. Study-wide results and limits: Cytomegalovirus association was assigned to about 150 TCR beta chains.

Primers included in the PCR were 60 Vbeta and 13 Jbeta primers. The protocol was immunoSEQ multiplex PCR, while the TCRdb copy is restricted to in-frame clones and leaves out a portion. The sample lists about 220,000 clones; 80% to 85% were seen once. The sequence came from a boy between 2 and 10 years old in good health and CMV-seronegative. Input material: PBMCs.

As DNA, the CDR3 is TGTGCCAGCAGCTTAGCGACCGGGAGCTATGGCTACACCTTC. Translation: CASSLATGSYGYTF. The chain joins TRBV7-9 to TRBJ1-2; no clear D gene. V was clipped by 0 bases and J by 4 bases, with 9 bases between them. The CDR3 is 14 amino acids. Germline V gene data show CDR1 as SEHNR and CDR2 as FQNEAQ (reference sequence).